This TCR beta chain is drawn from a study of T cells in Graves' hyperthyroidism and ophthalmopathy. Stable disease denoted Graves' hyperthyroidism without ophthalmopathy progression within 18 months. Thyroid ultrasound, orbital computed tomography, clinical symptoms, and serum thyroxine and TRAb underpinned diagnoses. V gave up 1 base and J gave up 0 bases, with 7 bases separating them. The CDR3 is 15 amino acids. Looked up from germline, CDR1 is SGHRS and CDR2 is YFSETQ. TCR beta CDR3 regions were amplified from RNA. The study used the HTBI primer set for a first-round RT-PCR of the TCR CDR3. MiXCR, run by TCRdb on the multiplex PCR reads, gives a single entry per CDR3 protein. The data hold 700,000 to 850,000 distinct CDR3 sequences, with under 45% observed a single time.

The sequence was obtained from a middle-aged woman with Graves' hyperthyroidism. The V call is TRBV5-1, the J call TRBJ2-2; D unresolved. Input material: blood. CDR3 protein: CASSLSLSNTGELFF. CDR3 DNA sequence: TGCGCCAGCAGCTTGTCCCTTTCGAACACCGGGGAGCTGTTTTTT.